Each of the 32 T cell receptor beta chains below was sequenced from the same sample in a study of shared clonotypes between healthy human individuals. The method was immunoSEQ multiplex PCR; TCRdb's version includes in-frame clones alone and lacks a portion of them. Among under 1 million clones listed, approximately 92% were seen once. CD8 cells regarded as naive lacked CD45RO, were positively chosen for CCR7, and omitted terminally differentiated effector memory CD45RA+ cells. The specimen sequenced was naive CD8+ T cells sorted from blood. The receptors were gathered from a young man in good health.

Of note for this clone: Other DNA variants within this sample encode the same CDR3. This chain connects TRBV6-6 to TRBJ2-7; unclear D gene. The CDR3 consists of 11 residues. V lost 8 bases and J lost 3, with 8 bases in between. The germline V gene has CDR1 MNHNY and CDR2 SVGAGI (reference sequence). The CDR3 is CASGQNYEQYF. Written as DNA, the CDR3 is TGTGCCAGCGGGCAAAACTACGAGCAGTACTTC.

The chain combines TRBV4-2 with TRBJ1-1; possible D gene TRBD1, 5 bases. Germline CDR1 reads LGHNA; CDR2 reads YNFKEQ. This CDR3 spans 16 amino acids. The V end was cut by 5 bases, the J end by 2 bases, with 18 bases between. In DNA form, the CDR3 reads TGTGCCAGCAGCTCTCTCCAGGGTGGGGGAAACACTGAAGCTTTCTTT. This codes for CASSSLQGGGNTEAFF.

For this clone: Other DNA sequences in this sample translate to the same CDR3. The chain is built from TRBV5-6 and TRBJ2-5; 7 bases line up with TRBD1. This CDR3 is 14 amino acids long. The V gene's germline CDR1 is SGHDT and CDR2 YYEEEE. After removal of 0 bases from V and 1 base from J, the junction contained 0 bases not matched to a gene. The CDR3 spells CASSLGQGQETQYF. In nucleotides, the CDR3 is TGTGCCAGCAGCTTGGGACAGGGCCAAGAGACCCAGTACTTC.

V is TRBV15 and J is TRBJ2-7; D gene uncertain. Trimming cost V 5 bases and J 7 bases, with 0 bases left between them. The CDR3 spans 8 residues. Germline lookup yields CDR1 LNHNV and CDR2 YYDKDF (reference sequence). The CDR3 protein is CATSEQYF. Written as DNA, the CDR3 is TGTGCCACCAGCGAGCAGTACTTC.

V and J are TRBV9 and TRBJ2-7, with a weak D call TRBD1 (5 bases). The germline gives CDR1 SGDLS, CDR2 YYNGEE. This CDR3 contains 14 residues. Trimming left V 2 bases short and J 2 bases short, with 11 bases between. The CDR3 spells CASSVQGPPYEQYF. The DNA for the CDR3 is TGTGCCAGCAGCGTCCAGGGTCCTCCCTACGAGCAGTACTTC.

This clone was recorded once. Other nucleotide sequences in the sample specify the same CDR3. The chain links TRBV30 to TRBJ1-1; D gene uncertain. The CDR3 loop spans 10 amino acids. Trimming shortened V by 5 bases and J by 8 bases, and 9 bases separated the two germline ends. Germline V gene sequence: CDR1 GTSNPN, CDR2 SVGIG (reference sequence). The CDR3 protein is CAWSEAEAFF. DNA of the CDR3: TGTGCCTGGTCGGAAGCGGAAGCTTTCTTT.

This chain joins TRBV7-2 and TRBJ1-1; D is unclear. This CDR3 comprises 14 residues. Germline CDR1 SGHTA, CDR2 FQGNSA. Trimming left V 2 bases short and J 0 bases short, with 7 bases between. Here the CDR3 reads CASSLTPMNTEAFF. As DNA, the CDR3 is TGTGCCAGCAGCTTAACACCAATGAACACTGAAGCTTTCTTT.

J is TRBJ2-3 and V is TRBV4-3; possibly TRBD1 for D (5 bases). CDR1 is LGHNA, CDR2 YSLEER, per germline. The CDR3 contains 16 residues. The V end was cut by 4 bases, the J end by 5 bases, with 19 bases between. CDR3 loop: CASSPRGPYLGDTQYF. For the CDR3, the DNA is TGCGCCAGCAGCCCAAGGGGCCCCTACTTAGGAGATACGCAGTATTTT.

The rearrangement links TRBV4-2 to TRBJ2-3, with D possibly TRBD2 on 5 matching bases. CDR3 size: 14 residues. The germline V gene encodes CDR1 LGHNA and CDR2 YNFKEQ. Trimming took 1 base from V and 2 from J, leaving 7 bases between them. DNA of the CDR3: TGTGCCAGCAGCCAAGGGGGAGTCACAGATACGCAGTATTTT. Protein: CASSQGGVTDTQYF.

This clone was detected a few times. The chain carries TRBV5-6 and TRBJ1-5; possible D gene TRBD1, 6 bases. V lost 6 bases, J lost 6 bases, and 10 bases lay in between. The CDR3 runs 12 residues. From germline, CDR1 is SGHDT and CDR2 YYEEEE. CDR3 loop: CASMGGVQPQHF. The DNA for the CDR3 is TGTGCCAGCATGGGGGGCGTTCAGCCCCAGCATTTT.

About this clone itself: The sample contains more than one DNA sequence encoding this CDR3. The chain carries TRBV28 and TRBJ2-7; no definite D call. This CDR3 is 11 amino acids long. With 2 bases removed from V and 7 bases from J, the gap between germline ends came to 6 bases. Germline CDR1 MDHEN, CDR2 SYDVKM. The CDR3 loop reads CASSLIGEQYF. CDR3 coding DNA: TGTGCCAGCAGTTTAATTGGGGAGCAGTACTTC.

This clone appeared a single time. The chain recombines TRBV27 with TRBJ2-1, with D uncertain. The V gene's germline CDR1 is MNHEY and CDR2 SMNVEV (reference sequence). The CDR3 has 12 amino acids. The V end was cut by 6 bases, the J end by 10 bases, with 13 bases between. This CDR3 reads CASSPIGREQFF. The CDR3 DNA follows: TGTGCCAGCAGCCCCATCGGTAGGGAGCAGTTCTTC.

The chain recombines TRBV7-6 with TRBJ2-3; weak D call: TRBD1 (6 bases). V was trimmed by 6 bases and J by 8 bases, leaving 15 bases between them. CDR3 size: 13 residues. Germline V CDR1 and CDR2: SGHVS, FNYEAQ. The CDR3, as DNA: TGTGCCAGCAGTCCCGGGACATCCTCTACGCAGTATTTT. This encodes CASSPGTSSTQYF. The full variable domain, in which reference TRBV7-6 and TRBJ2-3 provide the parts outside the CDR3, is GAGVSQSPRYKVTKRGQDVALRCDPISGHVSLYWYRQALGQGPEFLTYFNYEAQQDKSGLPNDRFSAERPEGSISTLTIQRTEQRDSAMYRCASSPGTSSTQYFGPGTRLTVL.

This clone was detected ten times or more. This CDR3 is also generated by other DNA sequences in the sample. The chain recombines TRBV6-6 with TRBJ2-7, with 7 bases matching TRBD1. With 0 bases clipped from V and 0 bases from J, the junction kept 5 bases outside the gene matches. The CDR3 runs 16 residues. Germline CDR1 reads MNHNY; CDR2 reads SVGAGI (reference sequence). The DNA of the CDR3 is TGTGCCAGCAGTTACTCAGGGGGCACGAGCTCCTACGAGCAGTACTTC. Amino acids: CASSYSGGTSSYEQYF.

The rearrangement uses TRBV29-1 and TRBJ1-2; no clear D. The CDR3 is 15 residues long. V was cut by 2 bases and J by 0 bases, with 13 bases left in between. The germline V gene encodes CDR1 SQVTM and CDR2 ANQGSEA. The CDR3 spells CSVELREGANYGYTF. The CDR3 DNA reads TGCAGCGTTGAACTACGGGAGGGAGCTAACTATGGCTACACCTTC.

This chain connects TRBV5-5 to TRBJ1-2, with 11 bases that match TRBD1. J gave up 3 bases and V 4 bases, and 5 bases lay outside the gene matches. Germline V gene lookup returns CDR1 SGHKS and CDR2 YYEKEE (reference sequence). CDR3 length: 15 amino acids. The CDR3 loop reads CASSLGQGAYYGYTF. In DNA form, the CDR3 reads TGTGCCAGCAGCCTTGGACAGGGGGCCTACTATGGCTACACCTTC.

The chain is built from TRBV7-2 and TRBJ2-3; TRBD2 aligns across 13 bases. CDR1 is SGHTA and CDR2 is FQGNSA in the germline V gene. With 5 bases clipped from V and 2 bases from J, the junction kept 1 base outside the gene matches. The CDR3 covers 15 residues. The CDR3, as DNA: TGTGCCAGCAGCGGACTAGCGGGAGTCACAGATACGCAGTATTTT. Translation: CASSGLAGVTDTQYF.

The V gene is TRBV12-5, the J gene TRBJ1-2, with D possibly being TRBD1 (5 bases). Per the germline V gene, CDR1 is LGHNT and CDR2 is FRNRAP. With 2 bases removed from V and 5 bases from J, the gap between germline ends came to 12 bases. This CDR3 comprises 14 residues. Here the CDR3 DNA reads TGTGCTAGTGGTTTGAGGCTGGGGGGGTATGGCTACACCTTC. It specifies CASGLRLGGYGYTF.

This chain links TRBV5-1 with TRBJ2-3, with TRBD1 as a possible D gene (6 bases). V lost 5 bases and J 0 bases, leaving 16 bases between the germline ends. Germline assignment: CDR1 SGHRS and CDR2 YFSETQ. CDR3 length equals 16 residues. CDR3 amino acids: CASSSRQVPSTDTQYF. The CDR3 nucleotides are TGCGCCAGCAGTTCCAGACAGGTCCCTAGCACAGATACGCAGTATTTT.

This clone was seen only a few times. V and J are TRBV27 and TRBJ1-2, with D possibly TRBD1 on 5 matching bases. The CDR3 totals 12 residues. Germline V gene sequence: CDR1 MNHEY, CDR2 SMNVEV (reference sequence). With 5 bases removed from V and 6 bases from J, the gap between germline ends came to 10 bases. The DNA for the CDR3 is TGTGCCAGCAGTGGGGCAGGGAATGGCTACACCTTC. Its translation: CASSGAGNGYTF.

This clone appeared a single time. The CDR3, as DNA: TGTGCCACCAGCATAAGTTCCGGGGCCAACGTCCTGACTTTC. Its translation: CATSISSGANVLTF. This rearrangement joins TRBV15 to TRBJ2-6, with unresolved D. The CDR3 runs to 14 residues. From germline, CDR1 is LNHNV and CDR2 YYDKDF (reference sequence). Trimming cost V 4 bases and J 4 bases, with 8 bases left between them.

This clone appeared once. CDR3 coding DNA: TGTGCCAGCAGTAAGGTGGCTACCACCGGGGAGCTGTTTTTT. Its translation is CASSKVATTGELFF. The V and J genes are TRBV11-2 and TRBJ2-2; no reliable D call. There are 14 residues in the CDR3. Trimming cost V 6 bases and J 4 bases, with 12 bases left between them. Germline CDR1 reads SGHAT; CDR2 reads FQNNGV.

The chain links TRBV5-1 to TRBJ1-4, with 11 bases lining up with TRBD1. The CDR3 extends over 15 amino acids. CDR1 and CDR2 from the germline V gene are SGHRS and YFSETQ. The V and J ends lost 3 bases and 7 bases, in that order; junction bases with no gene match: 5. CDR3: CASSSGGQGVEKLFF. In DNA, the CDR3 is TGCGCCAGCAGCTCAGGGGGACAGGGGGTTGAAAAACTGTTTTTT.

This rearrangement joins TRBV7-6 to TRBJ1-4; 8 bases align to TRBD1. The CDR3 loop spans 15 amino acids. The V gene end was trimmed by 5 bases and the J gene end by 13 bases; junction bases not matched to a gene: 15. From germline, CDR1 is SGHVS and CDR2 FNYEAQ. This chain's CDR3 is CASSPRTGYRESLFF. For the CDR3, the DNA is TGTGCCAGCAGCCCAAGGACAGGGTACCGGGAGTCACTGTTTTTT.

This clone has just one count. CDR3 bases: TGTGCCAGCAGGGTGAGCTCCTACAATGAGCAGTTCTTC. This sequence encodes CASRVSSYNEQFF. V is TRBV27 and J is TRBJ2-1; D remains unclear. CDR1 and CDR2 (germline): MNHEY, SMNVEV (reference sequence). The CDR3 sequence is 13 residues long. V dropped 6 bases and J dropped 0 bases, with 6 bases sitting between them.

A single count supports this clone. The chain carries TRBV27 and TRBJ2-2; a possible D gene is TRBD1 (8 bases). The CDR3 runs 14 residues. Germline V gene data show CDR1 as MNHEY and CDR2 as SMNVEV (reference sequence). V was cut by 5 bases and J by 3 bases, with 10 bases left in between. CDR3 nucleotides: TGTGCCAGCAGTACAGGGGGGGACACCGGGGAGCTGTTTTTT. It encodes CASSTGGDTGELFF.

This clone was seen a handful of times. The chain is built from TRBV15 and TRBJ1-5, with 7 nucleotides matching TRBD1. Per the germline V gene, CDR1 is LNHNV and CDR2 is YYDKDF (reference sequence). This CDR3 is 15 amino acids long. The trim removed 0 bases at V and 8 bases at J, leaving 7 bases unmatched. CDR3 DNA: TGTGCCACCAGCAGAGATCTCGGACAGGCGAAGCCCCAGCATTTT. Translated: CATSRDLGQAKPQHF.

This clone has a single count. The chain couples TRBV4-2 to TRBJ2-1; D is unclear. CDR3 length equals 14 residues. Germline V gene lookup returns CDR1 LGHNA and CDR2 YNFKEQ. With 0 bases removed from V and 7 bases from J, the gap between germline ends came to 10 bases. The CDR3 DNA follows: TGTGCCAGCAGCCAAGAATCGCGGTTGAATGAGCAGTTCTTC. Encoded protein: CASSQESRLNEQFF.

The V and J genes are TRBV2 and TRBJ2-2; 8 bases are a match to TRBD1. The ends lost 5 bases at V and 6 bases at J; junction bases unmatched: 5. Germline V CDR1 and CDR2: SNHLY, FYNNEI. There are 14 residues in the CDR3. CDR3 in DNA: TGTGCCAGCAGTCTAACAGGGGGTGCCGGGGAGCTGTTTTTT. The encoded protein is CASSLTGGAGELFF.

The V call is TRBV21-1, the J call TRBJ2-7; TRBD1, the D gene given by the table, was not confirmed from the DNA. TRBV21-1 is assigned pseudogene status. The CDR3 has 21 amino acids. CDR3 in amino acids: CASSKDDPGQGGTEECYEQYF. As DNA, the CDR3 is TGTGCCAGCAGCAAAGACGACCCGGGACAGGGAGGTACGGAGGAATGCTACGAGCAGTACTTC.

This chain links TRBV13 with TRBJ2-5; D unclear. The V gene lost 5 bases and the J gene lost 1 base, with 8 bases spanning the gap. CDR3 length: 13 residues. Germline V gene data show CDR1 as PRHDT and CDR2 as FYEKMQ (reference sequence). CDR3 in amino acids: CASSNRGQETQYF. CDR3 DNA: TGTGCCAGCAGCAACCGCGGCCAAGAGACCCAGTACTTC.

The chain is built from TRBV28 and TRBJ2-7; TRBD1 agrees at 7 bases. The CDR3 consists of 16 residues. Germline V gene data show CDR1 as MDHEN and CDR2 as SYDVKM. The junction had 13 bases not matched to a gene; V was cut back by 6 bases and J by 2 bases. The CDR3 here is CASSPMDRSLPYEQYF. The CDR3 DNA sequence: TGTGCCAGCAGCCCTATGGACAGGTCCCTACCCTACGAGCAGTACTTC.